A selection of T cell receptor beta chains follows, all from one sample in a study of T-cell reconstitution after alpha-beta-depleted transplantation in children. Using its own MiXCR run on the PCR reads, TCRdb lists one record per CDR3 protein. The repertoire consists of approximately 490,000 distinct CDR3 sequences, with more than 9% occurring once and the leading ten covering 2%. The material was PBMCs, obtained before TCRalphabeta/CD19-depleted stem cell transplant. The source is a child younger than 10 with inherited bone marrow failure, due to receive a stem cell transplant. Each CDR3 is given with its conserved first and last residue. A D gene is named only where the DNA matches it firmly. Size values are once, few and many counts, or a class for expanded clones, and some rows have none.

j_call: TRBJ1-6; clone_size: many; v_call: TRBV10-3; d_call: .; cdr3_aa: CATRNPDVSPLHF; cdr3_nt: TGTGCCACCCGGAACCCCGACGTCTCACCCCTCCACTTT
j_call: TRBJ2-7; clone_size: .; v_call: TRBV27; d_call: .; cdr3_aa: CASSLNLGVAQYF; cdr3_nt: TGTGCCAGCAGTTTAAATCTCGGGGTTGCGCAGTACTTC
j_call: TRBJ2-2; clone_size: many; v_call: TRBV5-1; d_call: .; cdr3_aa: CASSLAPELKLAGELFF; cdr3_nt: TGCGCCAGCAGCTTGGCGCCAGAACTAAAACTGGCCGGGGAGCTGTTTTTT
j_call: TRBJ2-3; clone_size: many; v_call: TRBV20-1; d_call: .; cdr3_aa: CSASQEGDTDTQYF; cdr3_nt: TGCAGTGCTTCACAGGAGGGGGACACAGATACGCAGTATTTT
j_call: TRBJ1-1; clone_size: .; v_call: TRBV28; d_call: .; cdr3_aa: CASNPEPDTEDFF; cdr3_nt: TGTGCCAGCAACCCCGAGCCGGACACTGAAGATTTCTTT
j_call: TRBJ2-7; clone_size: many; v_call: TRBV29-1; d_call: .; cdr3_aa: CSVLEDYEQYF; cdr3_nt: TGCAGCGTCCTAGAGGACTACGAGCAGTACTTC
j_call: TRBJ2-7; clone_size: many; v_call: TRBV29-1; d_call: TRBD2; cdr3_aa: CSVCLLAGGPVEQYF; cdr3_nt: TGCAGCGTTTGCTTACTAGCGGGAGGGCCGGTAGAGCAGTACTTC
j_call: TRBJ2-3; clone_size: .; v_call: TRBV6-4; d_call: .; cdr3_aa: CASSDPPAGAQHTDTQYF; cdr3_nt: TGTGCCAGCAGTGACCCTCCGGCAGGGGCCCAACACACAGATACGCAGTATTTT
j_call: TRBJ2-5; clone_size: .; v_call: TRBV2; d_call: .; cdr3_aa: CASSQEMQETQYF; cdr3_nt: TGTGCCAGCAGTCAAGAGATGCAAGAGACCCAGTACTTC
j_call: TRBJ2-1; clone_size: few; v_call: TRBV30; d_call: .; cdr3_aa: CAWSDSYNEQFF; cdr3_nt: TGTGCCTGGAGCGACAGTTACAATGAGCAGTTCTTC
j_call: TRBJ2-1; clone_size: many; v_call: TRBV29-1; d_call: TRBD2; cdr3_aa: CSAEGTSGSFLSSYNEQFF; cdr3_nt: TGCAGCGCCGAGGGGACTAGCGGGAGTTTCCTCTCTTCCTACAATGAGCAGTTCTTC
j_call: TRBJ2-2; clone_size: many; v_call: TRBV12-3/TRBV12-4; d_call: TRBD1; cdr3_aa: CASSAGTGDTGELFF; cdr3_nt: TGTGCCAGCAGTGCCGGGACAGGGGACACCGGGGAGCTGTTTTTT
j_call: TRBJ2-3; clone_size: many; v_call: TRBV5-1; d_call: .; cdr3_aa: CASSLVFGGNTDTQYF; cdr3_nt: TGCGCCAGCAGCTTAGTATTTGGAGGGAACACAGATACGCAGTATTTT
j_call: TRBJ2-5; clone_size: few; v_call: TRBV6-5; d_call: .; cdr3_aa: CASSYSIQSEGRRETQYF; cdr3_nt: TGTGCCAGCAGTTACTCGATTCAGTCGGAGGGCAGGAGGGAGACCCAGTACTTC
j_call: TRBJ1-3; clone_size: many; v_call: TRBV9; d_call: .; cdr3_aa: CASSVTGTGDTIYF; cdr3_nt: TGTGCCAGCAGCGTTACGGGGACTGGGGACACCATATATTTT
j_call: TRBJ2-6; clone_size: many; v_call: TRBV10-3; d_call: .; cdr3_aa: CAIRSALAWGANVLTF; cdr3_nt: TGTGCCATCCGATCCGCGCTAGCGTGGGGGGCCAACGTCCTGACTTTC